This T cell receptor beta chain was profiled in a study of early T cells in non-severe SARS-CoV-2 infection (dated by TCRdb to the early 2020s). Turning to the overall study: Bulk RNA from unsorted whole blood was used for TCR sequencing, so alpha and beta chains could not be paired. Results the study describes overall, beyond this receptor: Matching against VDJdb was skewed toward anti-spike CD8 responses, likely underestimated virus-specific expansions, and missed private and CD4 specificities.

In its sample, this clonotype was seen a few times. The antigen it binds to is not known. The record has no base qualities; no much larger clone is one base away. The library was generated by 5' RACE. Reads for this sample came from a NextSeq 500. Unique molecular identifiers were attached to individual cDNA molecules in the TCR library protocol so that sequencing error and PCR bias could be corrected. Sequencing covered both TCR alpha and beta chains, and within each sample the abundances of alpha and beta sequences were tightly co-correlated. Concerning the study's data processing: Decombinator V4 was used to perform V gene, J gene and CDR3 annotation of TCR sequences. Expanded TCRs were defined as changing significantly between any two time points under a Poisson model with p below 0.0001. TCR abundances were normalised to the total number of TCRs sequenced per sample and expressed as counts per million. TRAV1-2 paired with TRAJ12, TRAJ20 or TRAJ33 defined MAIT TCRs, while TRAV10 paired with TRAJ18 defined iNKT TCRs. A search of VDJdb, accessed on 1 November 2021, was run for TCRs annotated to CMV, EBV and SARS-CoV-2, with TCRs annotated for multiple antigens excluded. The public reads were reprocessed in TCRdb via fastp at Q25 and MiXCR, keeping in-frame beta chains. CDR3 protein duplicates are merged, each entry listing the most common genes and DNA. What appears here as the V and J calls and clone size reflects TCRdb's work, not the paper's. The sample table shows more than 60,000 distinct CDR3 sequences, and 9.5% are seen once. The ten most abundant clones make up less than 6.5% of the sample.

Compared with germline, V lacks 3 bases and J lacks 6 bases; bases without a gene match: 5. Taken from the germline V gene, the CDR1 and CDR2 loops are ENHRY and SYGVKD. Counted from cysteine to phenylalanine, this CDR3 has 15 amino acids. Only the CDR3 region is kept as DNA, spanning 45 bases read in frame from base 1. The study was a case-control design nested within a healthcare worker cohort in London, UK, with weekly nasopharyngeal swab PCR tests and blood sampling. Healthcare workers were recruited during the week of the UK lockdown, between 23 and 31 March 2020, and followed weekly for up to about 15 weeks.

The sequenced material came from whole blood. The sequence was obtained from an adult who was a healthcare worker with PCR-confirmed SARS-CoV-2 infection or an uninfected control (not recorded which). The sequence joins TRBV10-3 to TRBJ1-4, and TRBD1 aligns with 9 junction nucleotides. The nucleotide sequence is TGTGCCATCAGTGACCCGAGACAGGGGGATGAAAAACTGTTTTTT. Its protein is CAISDPRQGDEKLFF.